A single sample is the source of the 14 T cell receptor beta chains below, sequenced in a study of T cell responses to AZD1222 COVID-19 vaccine. Here immunoSEQ multiplex PCR was the method, and the copy in TCRdb shows in-frame clones only, minus some. Here the sample spans roughly 120,000 clones, roughly nine tenths being singletons. This specimen consisted of peripheral blood, obtained on day 0 of AZD1222 vaccination. Source of these receptors: an adult in good health.

The CDR3 loop is CASRLTSGGTASLYGYTF. The CDR3 region has the DNA TGTGCAAGTCGCTTAACCTCAGGGGGGACGGCTTCTCTCTATGGCTACACCTTC. The rearrangement uses TRBV12-2 and TRBJ1-2; the table's D call TRBD1 went unverified against the DNA. TRBV12-2 is termed a pseudogene. There are 18 residues in the CDR3.

The chain combines TRBV30 with TRBJ1-1; 11 positions match TRBD1. The junction had 4 bases not matched to a gene; V was cut back by 0 bases and J by 4 bases. The CDR3 length is 15 residues. The germline V gene has CDR1 GTSNPN and CDR2 SVGIG (reference sequence). CDR3 DNA sequence: TGTGCCTGGAGTGTAGGACAGGGGGCAGTCACTGAAGCTTTCTTT. This gives the protein CAWSVGQGAVTEAFF.

The chain links TRBV3-1 (or the pseudogene TRBV3-2) to TRBJ2-7, with TRBD2 matching 7 bases. This CDR3 comprises 13 residues. In germline, CDR1 is LGHDT, CDR2 YNNKEL (reference sequence). V trimming: 4 bases; J trimming: 6 bases; junction bases outside the gene matches: 6. The CDR3 DNA follows: TGTGCCAGCAGCCCTCCTAGCGGAACCGAGCAGTACTTC. It specifies CASSPPSGTEQYF.

The chain is built from TRBV4-3 and TRBJ1-2; 8 positions agree with TRBD1. The germline V gene encodes CDR1 LGHNA and CDR2 YSLEER. The CDR3 runs 17 residues. The J segment lost 3 bases and the V segment lost 5 bases, leaving 14 bases of the junction unmatched. The CDR3 loop reads CASSKLSAGGQDYGYTF. CDR3 coding DNA: TGCGCCAGCAGCAAACTTTCCGCAGGGGGCCAGGACTATGGCTACACCTTC.

The chain is built from TRBV7-2 and TRBJ1-5; D is unclear. CDR3 size: 12 residues. V was clipped by 3 bases and J by 6 bases, with 6 bases between them. Germline V gene sequence: CDR1 SGHTA, CDR2 FQGNSA. Written as DNA, the CDR3 is TGTGCCAGCAGCTTTTTCAGTCAGCCCCAGCATTTT. Protein product: CASSFFSQPQHF.

This clone showed up many times. The V call is TRBV19, the J call TRBJ1-1, with 7 bases fitting TRBD1. This CDR3 comprises 14 residues. Germline assignment: CDR1 LNHDA and CDR2 SQIVND (reference sequence). With V trimmed by 5 bases and J by 5 bases, 8 bases remained unmatched. CDR3 bases: TGTGCCAGTAGTCCTGAAGGGACAGTTACTGAAGCTTTCTTT. Its protein is CASSPEGTVTEAFF.

The chain has TRBV9 and TRBJ1-2, with D unresolved. Trimming left V 0 bases short and J 2 bases short, with 5 bases between. This CDR3 has 13 amino acids. CDR1 is SGDLS and CDR2 is YYNGEE in the germline V gene. DNA for the CDR3: TGTGCCAGCAGCGTAGAGCAGAACTATGGCTACACCTTC. Translating it yields CASSVEQNYGYTF.

The chain links TRBV5-1 to TRBJ1-1; D is uncertain. Germline V gene lookup returns CDR1 SGHRS and CDR2 YFSETQ. This CDR3 region has 14 residues. Trimming pared 2 bases from V and 1 base from J, leaving 9 bases between. The CDR3 here is CASSFQGQNTEAFF. The CDR3 region has the DNA TGCGCCAGCAGCTTCCAAGGGCAGAACACTGAAGCTTTCTTT.

This clone was detected once. The chain couples TRBV7-8 to TRBJ1-2; no reliable D call. The CDR3 consists of 15 residues. The V end lost 5 bases, the J end lost 8 bases, and 21 bases lay between the germline ends. Germline V gives CDR1 SGHVS, CDR2 FQNEAQ. CDR3 protein: CASSQSRRTHEGYTF. In DNA, the CDR3 is TGTGCCAGCAGCCAGAGCCGGAGGACTCATGAAGGCTACACCTTC. Full variable domain (remainder filled in from reference TRBV7-8 and TRBJ1-2): GAGVSQSPRYKVAKRGQDVALRCDPISGHVSLFWYQQALGQGPEFLTYFQNEAQLDKSGLPSDRFFAERPEGSVSTLKIQRTQQEDSAVYLCASSQSRRTHEGYTFGSGTRLTVV.

The V and J genes are TRBV6-2 or TRBV6-3 and TRBJ2-1; 16 bases line up with TRBD2. The CDR3 loop spans 16 amino acids. V gave up 6 bases and J gave up 4 bases; unmatched junction bases: 3. CDR1 MNHEY and CDR2 SVGEGT come from the germline V gene. CDR3: CASSSGLAGGYNEQFF. The CDR3 DNA sequence: TGTGCCAGCAGCTCGGGACTAGCGGGGGGGTACAATGAGCAGTTCTTC.

On this clone itself: This sample includes further DNA sequences coding for the same CDR3. J is TRBJ2-7 and V is TRBV7-9, with 9 bases matching TRBD1. Germline loops: CDR1 SEHNR, CDR2 FQNEAQ (reference sequence). With 1 base clipped from V and 5 bases from J, the junction kept 3 bases outside the gene matches. This CDR3 region has 14 residues. In nucleotides, the CDR3 is TGTGCCAGCAGCTTAGGGACAGGGGTGAACGAGCAGTACTTC. It is translated as CASSLGTGVNEQYF.

V is TRBV10-3 and J is TRBJ1-1; D gene uncertain. CDR3 size: 15 residues. The germline gives CDR1 ENHRY, CDR2 SYGVKD. V was cut by 11 bases and J by 4 bases, with 23 bases left in between. This CDR3 is CAHTPQLGPLTEAFF. As DNA, the CDR3 is TGTGCCCACACCCCCCAATTAGGGCCTCTCACTGAAGCTTTCTTT.

Concerning this clone: Only one base separates this from a far larger clonotype, so it likely reflects a read error. This CDR3 reads CASSYSNQPQHF. As DNA, the CDR3 is TGTGCCAGCAGTTATAGCAATCAGCCCCAGCATTTT. The chain links TRBV12-3 or TRBV12-4 to TRBJ1-5; D is unclear. The CDR3 loop spans 12 amino acids. V was trimmed by 4 bases and J by 0 bases, leaving 1 base between them.

The gene calls are TRBV28 and TRBJ2-7, with 9 bases that match TRBD2. V lost 11 bases, J lost 5 bases, and 10 bases stayed unmatched. CDR1 is MDHEN and CDR2 is SYDVKM in the germline V gene. There are 13 residues in the CDR3. DNA for the CDR3: TGTGCCGTCCGTGGTAGCGGGAGCGACGAGCAGTACTTC. Translating it yields CAVRGSGSDEQYF.